The text below deals with one T cell receptor (beta chain). The sample is drawn from a study of blood T cell repertoires in COVID-19. Study overall: Samples came from the United States, Italy and Spain, spanning acute and convalescent COVID-19. Sources were T cells, B-cell-depleted T cells, or PBMCs; the material itself was cDNA or gDNA.

Original methodology: Quantification of nucleated cells was approximated via reference gene primer amplification. Measured with immunoSEQ multiplex PCR; TCRdb has only the in-frame clones, and not every one. D and trimming were read from the DNA, whereas the V and J calls and clone size are those reported in that table. The data contain under 250,000 clones, approximately 86% of them seen just once; the ten biggest clones take up 1.5% to 2%. Trimming shortened V by 5 bases and J by 0 bases, and 7 bases separated the two germline ends. From germline, CDR1 is SGHNT and CDR2 YENEEA. The CDR3 length is 13 residues.

Sequencing was done on a sample of peripheral blood. The TCR was taken from a woman between 55 and 75 years old who had recovered from COVID-19. This chain links TRBV11-3 with TRBJ2-5; D perhaps matches TRBD2 (6 bases). The CDR3 spells CASSRDYQETQYF. CDR3 nucleotide sequence: TGTGCCAGCAGCAGGGACTACCAAGAGACCCAGTACTTC.